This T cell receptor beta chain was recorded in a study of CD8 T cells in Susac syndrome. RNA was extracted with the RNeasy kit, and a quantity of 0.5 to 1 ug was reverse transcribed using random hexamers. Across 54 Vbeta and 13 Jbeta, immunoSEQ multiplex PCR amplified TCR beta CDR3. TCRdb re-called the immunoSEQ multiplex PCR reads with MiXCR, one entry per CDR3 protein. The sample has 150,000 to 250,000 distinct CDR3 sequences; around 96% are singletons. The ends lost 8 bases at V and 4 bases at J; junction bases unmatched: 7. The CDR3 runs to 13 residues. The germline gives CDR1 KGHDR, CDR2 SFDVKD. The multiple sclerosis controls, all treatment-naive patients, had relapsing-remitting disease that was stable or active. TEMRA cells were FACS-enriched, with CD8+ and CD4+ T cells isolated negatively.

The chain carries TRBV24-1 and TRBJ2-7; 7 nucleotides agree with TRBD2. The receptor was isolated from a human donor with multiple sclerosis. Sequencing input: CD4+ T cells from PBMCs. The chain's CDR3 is CATMASGGYEQYF. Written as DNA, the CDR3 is TGTGCCACCATGGCTAGCGGAGGGTACGAGCAGTACTTC.